This paragraph reports one T cell receptor beta chain. Libraries were prepared by immunoSEQ multiplex PCR; TCRdb keeps only in-frame clonotypes and omits some of them. This sample has about 77,000 clones; approximately 87% occur once, and the top ten carry approximately 2.4%. Time point described: blood 4 weeks post-SBRT, at nephrectomy. This sample's treatment: 15 Gy SBRT to primary tumor, nephrectomy 4 weeks later. This sample was included in a study of radiation and T cells in renal cell carcinoma. The V gene end was trimmed by 4 bases and the J gene end by 4 bases; junction bases not matched to a gene: 9. This CDR3 comprises 16 residues. Germline CDR1 reads MDHEN; CDR2 reads SYDVKM.

This receptor was taken from a woman aged 60-70 years with renal cell carcinoma. The sample consisted of blood, taken from a patient whose treatment included radiotherapy and nephrectomy. This chain uses TRBV28 with TRBJ2-1, with 8 bases identical to TRBD1. The chain's CDR3 is CASSSPRTGTYNEQFF. As DNA, the CDR3 is TGTGCCAGCAGTTCGCCCCGGACAGGGACGTACAATGAGCAGTTCTTC.